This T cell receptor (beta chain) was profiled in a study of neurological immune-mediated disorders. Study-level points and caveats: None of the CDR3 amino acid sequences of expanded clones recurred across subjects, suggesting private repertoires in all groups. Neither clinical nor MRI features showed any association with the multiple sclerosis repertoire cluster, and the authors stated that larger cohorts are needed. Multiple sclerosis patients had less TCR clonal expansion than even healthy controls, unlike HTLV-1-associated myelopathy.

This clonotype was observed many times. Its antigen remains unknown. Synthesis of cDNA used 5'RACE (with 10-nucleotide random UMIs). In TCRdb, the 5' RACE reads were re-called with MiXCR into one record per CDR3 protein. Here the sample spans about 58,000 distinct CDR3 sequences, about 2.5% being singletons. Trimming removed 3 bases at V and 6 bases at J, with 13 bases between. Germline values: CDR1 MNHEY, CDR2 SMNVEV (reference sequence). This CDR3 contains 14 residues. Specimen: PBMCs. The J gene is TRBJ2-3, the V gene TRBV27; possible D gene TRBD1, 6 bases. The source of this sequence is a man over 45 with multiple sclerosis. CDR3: CASSFQGFMDTQYF. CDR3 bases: TGTGCCAGCAGTTTCCAGGGGTTTATGGATACGCAGTATTTT.